A single T cell receptor beta chain is shown here with its context. The antigen it recognizes is unknown. No much larger clonotype is one base removed from it; base qualities were not supplied. These data belong to a study of cytomegalovirus exposure and HLA in healthy donors (TCRdb year 2017). Background for the entire study: According to a later analysis, one platform produced both the 100 to 150 validation repertoires and the approximately 660 repertoires of the first cohort. The study aimed to test whether cataloging public T cell receptors could reveal signatures of past pathogen exposure. Along with the roughly 670-subject first cohort, a separate validation cohort of approximately 110 different subjects was used. To predict cytomegalovirus infection status, the study combined high-throughput TCR immunosequencing, statistical association of individual TCRs with disease status, and machine learning.

The library was made by the immunoSEQ multiplex PCR assay. In the authors' own workflow: To diagnose cytomegalovirus status from the catalog of TCR beta chain sequences, a statistical classification framework was built. What TCRdb holds here is the immuneACCESS table cut down to in-frame rearrangements. Part of the clones is not present; checked against another copy, under half of the missing clones reflect an unresolved V gene, and the others are unexplained. That table is the source of V, J and clone size, and D and trimming were worked out from the DNA. The sample profile shows 150,000 to 200,000 clones; roughly 86% of them were found once. Around 7.2% of the sample is held by the ten biggest clonotypes. Study-wide findings and limitations: Three of the identified cytomegalovirus-associated TCR beta chains were confirmed in vitro to be specific for cytomegalovirus antigens. The study gave a list of more than 150 TCR beta chains associated with cytomegalovirus. All 120 or so repertoires were used to score co-occurrence in the validation cohort in a later analysis, because that analysis had no HLA typing for the cohort. The classifier was reported to diagnose cytomegalovirus status with high specificity and sensitivity in both the original and validation cohorts. In a later analysis, TCRs clustered in the first cohort were found to also tend to co-occur in the 130 or so validation repertoires, with 94% of cluster scores above 0. Most TCR sequences were seen in very few donors, while some public TCRs were found in many individuals. According to the authors, the approach could potentially be generalized to other disease states and immunological phenotypes.

CDR1 MGHDK and CDR2 SYGVNS are derived from the germline V gene. Relative to germline, V is 11 bases shorter and J is 6 bases shorter, with 9 bases between their ends. There are 10 amino acids in the CDR3, from cysteine to phenylalanine inclusive. The only DNA kept is the CDR3, 30 bases in frame from the first base. Separate from the approximately 700-subject first cohort, the validation cohort of 90 to 150 subjects was the group to which the donors belonged. The sequenced sample was PBMCs. The sequence was collected from a man aged 25 to 40 in good health and CMV-seropositive. The chain is encoded by TRBV25-1 joined to TRBJ2-3; no D segment can be confidently identified. The DNA sequence is TGTGCCTCCCAAGGGGATACGCAGTATTTT. Translated, it gives CASQGDTQYF. With the rest looked up from the reference TRBV25-1 and TRBJ2-3 genes rather than sequenced, the full variable domain is EADIYQTPRYLVIGTGKKITLECSQTMGHDKMYWYQQDPGMELHLIHYSYGVNSTEKGDLSSESTVSRIRTEHFPLTLESARPSHTSQYLCASQGDTQYFGPGTRLTVL.